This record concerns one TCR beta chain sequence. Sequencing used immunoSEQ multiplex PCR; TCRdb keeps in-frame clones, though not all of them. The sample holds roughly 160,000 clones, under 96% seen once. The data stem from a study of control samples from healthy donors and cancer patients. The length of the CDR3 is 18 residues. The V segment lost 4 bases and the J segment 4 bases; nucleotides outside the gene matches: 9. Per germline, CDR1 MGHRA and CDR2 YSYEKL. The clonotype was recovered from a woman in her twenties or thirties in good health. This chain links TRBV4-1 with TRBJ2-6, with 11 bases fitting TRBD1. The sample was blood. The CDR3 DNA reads TGCGCCAGCAGCCGGGGATCGGGACAGGGGGACGGGGCCAACGTCCTGACTTTC. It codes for CASSRGSGQGDGANVLTF.